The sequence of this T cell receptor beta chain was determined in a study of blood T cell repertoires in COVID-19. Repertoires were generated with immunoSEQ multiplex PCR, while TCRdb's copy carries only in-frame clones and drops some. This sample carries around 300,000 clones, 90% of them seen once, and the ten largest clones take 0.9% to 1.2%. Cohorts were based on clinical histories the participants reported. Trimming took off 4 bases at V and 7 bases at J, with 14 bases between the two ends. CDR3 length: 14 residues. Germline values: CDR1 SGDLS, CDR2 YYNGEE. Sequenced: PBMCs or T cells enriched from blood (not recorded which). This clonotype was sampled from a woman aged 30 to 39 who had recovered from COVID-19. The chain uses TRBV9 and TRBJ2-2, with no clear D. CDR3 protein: CASSPDSQNGELFF. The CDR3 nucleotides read TGTGCCAGCAGCCCAGACTCACAAAACGGGGAGCTGTTTTTT.